A selection of T cell receptor beta chains follows, all from one sample in a study of CD8 T cells in Susac syndrome. TCRdb re-derived calls from the immunoSEQ multiplex PCR reads in MiXCR, one entry per CDR3 protein. The data show 100,000 to 150,000 distinct CDR3 sequences, with approximately 96% seen just once and 0.087% held by the top ten. Sequenced material: CD4+ T cells from PBMCs. The receptor set was obtained from a human donor in good health. CDR3s include the opening cysteine and the closing phenylalanine or tryptophan. The D gene is left open where the match is weak. Clone size, where shown, is once, few, many, or a class for clones that have expanded.

d_call: -; cdr3_length: 17; clone_size: -; v_call: TRBV6-2/TRBV6-3; j_call: TRBJ2-2; cdr3_aa: CASTLSEGRANTGELFF; cdr3_nt: TGTGCCAGCACCTTGAGCGAGGGCAGGGCTAACACCGGGGAGCTGTTTTTT
d_call: -; cdr3_length: 14; clone_size: -; v_call: TRBV25-1; j_call: TRBJ2-1; cdr3_aa: CASSESGLYNEQFF; cdr3_nt: TGTGCCAGCAGTGAATCGGGTCTTTACAATGAGCAGTTCTTC
d_call: TRBD1; cdr3_length: 14; clone_size: -; v_call: TRBV19; j_call: TRBJ1-2; cdr3_aa: CASSSRQGASGYTF; cdr3_nt: TGTGCCAGTAGTTCGCGACAGGGGGCTAGCGGCTACACCTTC
d_call: TRBD1; cdr3_length: 13; clone_size: -; v_call: TRBV5-1; j_call: TRBJ1-2; cdr3_aa: CASSTGTENGYTF; cdr3_nt: TGCGCCAGCAGCACCGGGACAGAAAATGGCTACACCTTC
d_call: TRBD2; cdr3_length: 16; clone_size: once; v_call: TRBV5-4; j_call: TRBJ2-1; cdr3_aa: CASTGGGLAGEGEQFF; cdr3_nt: TGTGCCAGCACCGGGGGGGGACTAGCGGGAGAGGGTGAGCAGTTCTTC
d_call: -; cdr3_length: 13; clone_size: once; v_call: TRBV18; j_call: TRBJ1-5; cdr3_aa: CASSPRSDQPRHF; cdr3_nt: TGTGCCAGCTCACCACGCTCGGATCAGCCCCGGCATTTT
d_call: TRBD1; cdr3_length: 19; clone_size: once; v_call: TRBV7-2; j_call: TRBJ1-2; cdr3_aa: CASSLESPTGTGGRGGYTF; cdr3_nt: TGTGCCAGCAGCTTAGAATCCCCCACAGGGACAGGGGGCCGGGGTGGCTACACCTTC
d_call: -; cdr3_length: 16; clone_size: -; v_call: TRBV4-1; j_call: TRBJ1-5; cdr3_aa: CASSLGPNNGNQPQHF; cdr3_nt: TGCGCCAGCAGCCTGGGACCGAACAATGGGAATCAGCCCCAGCATTTT
d_call: -; cdr3_length: 11; clone_size: once; v_call: TRBV7-6; j_call: TRBJ2-2; cdr3_aa: CASARTGELFF; cdr3_nt: TGTGCCAGCGCCCGCACCGGGGAGCTGTTTTTT
d_call: -; cdr3_length: 13; clone_size: -; v_call: TRBV29-1; j_call: TRBJ2-2; cdr3_aa: CSYWGSATGELFF; cdr3_nt: TGCAGCTACTGGGGCAGCGCCACCGGGGAGCTGTTTTTT
d_call: -; cdr3_length: 13; clone_size: -; v_call: TRBV5-1; j_call: TRBJ1-1; cdr3_aa: CASSLVPDTEAFF; cdr3_nt: TGCGCCAGCAGCTTGGTGCCGGACACTGAAGCTTTCTTT